These 25 T cell receptor beta chains came from one sample sequenced in a study of blood T cell repertoires in COVID-19. The protocol was immunoSEQ multiplex PCR, while the TCRdb copy is restricted to in-frame clones and leaves out a portion. The sample has about 130,000 clones; approximately 80% are singletons. The specimen sequenced was peripheral blood. These receptors were obtained from a woman aged 50 to 60 with acute or convalescent COVID-19.

This clone was seen a single time. The V and J genes are TRBV6-6 and TRBJ1-5, with 8 bases lining up with TRBD1. Germline V gene data show CDR1 as MNHNY and CDR2 as SVGAGI (reference sequence). V shed 2 bases, J shed 5 bases, and the junction held 5 bases outside the gene matches. CDR3 length: 15 amino acids. CDR3 amino acids: CASSYRTGLDQPQHF. The DNA of the CDR3 is TGTGCCAGCAGTTACCGGACAGGGTTGGATCAGCCCCAGCATTTT.

The chain is built from TRBV28 and TRBJ2-3; 12 positions agree with TRBD2. Germline V gene lookup returns CDR1 MDHEN and CDR2 SYDVKM. The CDR3 runs 17 residues. Germline trimming cut 2 bases from V and 0 bases from J; bases unmatched to any gene: 3. This chain's CDR3 is CASSLAGTSGSTDTQYF. CDR3 nucleotide sequence: TGTGCCAGCAGTTTAGCCGGGACTAGCGGGAGCACAGATACGCAGTATTTT.

This chain uses TRBV2 with TRBJ1-1; no definite D call. CDR3 size: 11 residues. Germline V gene lookup returns CDR1 SNHLY and CDR2 FYNNEI. V lost 4 bases to trimming and J lost 5 bases, with 5 bases between them. The CDR3 loop reads CASSVLTEAFF. The CDR3 nucleotides read TGTGCCAGCAGTGTACTGACTGAAGCTTTCTTT.

In this sample, this clone turned up once. The chain combines TRBV6-2 or TRBV6-3 with TRBJ2-7; no reliable D call. The CDR3 totals 11 residues. The ends were cut back, 5 bases at V and 4 bases at J, with 6 bases in the middle. CDR1 MNHEY and CDR2 SVGEGT come from the germline V gene. The chain's CDR3 is CASSLRYEQYF. The CDR3 nucleotides are TGTGCCAGCAGTCTCAGATACGAGCAGTACTTC.

The V and J genes are TRBV11-2 and TRBJ1-1; 7 bases map to TRBD1. V dropped 2 bases and J dropped 0; count of bases not matched to a gene: 9. Germline loops: CDR1 SGHAT, CDR2 FQNNGV. This CDR3 comprises 17 residues. In DNA, the CDR3 is TGTGCCAGCAGCTTATGGGCAGGGGGATACATGAACACTGAAGCTTTCTTT. It codes for CASSLWAGGYMNTEAFF.

The chain uses TRBV5-5 and TRBJ2-1; no clear D. V lost 6 bases, J lost 6 bases, and 7 bases lay in between. The V gene's germline CDR1 is SGHKS and CDR2 YYEKEE (reference sequence). The CDR3 totals 11 residues. The CDR3 spells CASTLSNEQFF. CDR3 nucleotide sequence: TGTGCCAGCACTCTTTCCAATGAGCAGTTCTTC.

The chain has TRBV27 and TRBJ1-3; D uncertain. The V and J ends lost 5 bases and 0 bases respectively, with 11 bases between them. CDR3 length: 15 residues. The germline CDR1 and CDR2 sequences are MNHEY and SMNVEV (reference sequence). The CDR3 loop reads CASSPDLSSGNTIYF. CDR3 nucleotides: TGTGCCAGCAGTCCGGACTTGAGCTCTGGAAACACCATATATTTT.

This rearrangement joins TRBV27 to TRBJ1-5, with TRBD1 identical over 9 bases. V gave up 5 bases and J gave up 7 bases; unmatched junction bases: 12. Germline V gives CDR1 MNHEY, CDR2 SMNVEV (reference sequence). This CDR3 contains 16 residues. The CDR3 protein is CASSTRTGAGIQPQHF. The DNA of the CDR3 is TGTGCCAGCAGTACCAGGACAGGGGCCGGGATCCAGCCCCAGCATTTT.

The chain uses TRBV5-1 and TRBJ1-6; 7 bases align to TRBD1. With 0 bases clipped from V and 4 bases from J, the junction kept 4 bases outside the gene matches. Germline V gives CDR1 SGHRS, CDR2 YFSETQ. This CDR3 has 16 amino acids. CDR3 nucleotide sequence: TGCGCCAGCAGCTTGGGGGGGACAGAATATAATTCACCCCTCCACTTT. The encoded protein is CASSLGGTEYNSPLHF. The full variable domain, rest sourced from reference TRBV5-1 and TRBJ1-6, is KAGVTQTPRYLIKTRGQQVTLSCSPISGHRSVSWYQQTPGQGLQFLFEYFSETQRNKGNFPGRFSGRQFSNSRSEMNVSTLELGDSALYLCASSLGGTEYNSPLHFGNGTRLTVT.

The chain is built from TRBV7-2 and TRBJ2-7; D may be TRBD2 (6 bases). The germline gives CDR1 SGHTA, CDR2 FQGNSA. Trimming cost V 1 base and J 0 bases, with 10 bases left between them. The CDR3 contains 15 residues. CDR3 amino acids: CASSLGRASSYEQYF. In DNA, the CDR3 is TGTGCCAGCAGCTTAGGGAGGGCCAGCTCCTACGAGCAGTACTTC.

Note on this clone: One junction end disagrees with the germline gene, perhaps due to a read error. V is TRBV28 and J is TRBJ1-4; TRBD1 agrees at 8 bases. Germline V lookup: CDR1 MDHEN, CDR2 SYDVKM. CDR3 size: 14 residues. The CDR3 loop is CASSSGQAKEKLFF. As DNA, the CDR3 is TGTGCCAGCAGTTCGGGACAGGCTAAGGAAAAACTGTTTTTT. Filled out from reference TRBV28 and TRBJ1-4, the complete variable domain reads DVKVTQSSRYLVKRTGEKVFLECVQDMDHENMFWYRQDPGLGLRLIYFSYDVKMKEKGDIPEGYSVSREKKERFSLILESASTNQTSMYLCASSSGQAKEKLFFGSGTQLSVL.

The V and J genes are TRBV23-1 and TRBJ1-2, with a tentative D call TRBD1 (6 bases). TRBV23-1 is an ORF; its function is uncertain. Between the trimmed V and J ends, which lost 4 bases and 4 bases, there was a span of 10 bases. The CDR3 has 13 residues. CDR3 in amino acids: CASSRRGIYGYTF. The CDR3, as DNA: TGCGCCAGCAGTCGAAGGGGGATCTATGGCTACACCTTC.

This clone has a handful of counts. The V call is TRBV5-4, the J call TRBJ1-2; no clear D gene. Germline CDR1 SGHNT, CDR2 YYREEE (reference sequence). V dropped 1 base and J dropped 4 bases, with 11 bases sitting between them. The CDR3 contains 14 residues. CDR3 coding DNA: TGTGCCAGCAGCTTGTTTAACACCTTCTATGGCTACACCTTC. It specifies CASSLFNTFYGYTF.

J is TRBJ1-1 and V is TRBV19; maybe TRBD1 (6 bases). The germline V gene encodes CDR1 LNHDA and CDR2 SQIVND (reference sequence). The CDR3 is made up of 13 amino acids. V lost 6 bases, J lost 1 base, and 9 bases lay in between. This CDR3 reads CASRTGWNTEAFF. The CDR3 region has the DNA TGTGCCAGTAGAACAGGGTGGAACACTGAAGCTTTCTTT.

This chain uses TRBV6-4 with TRBJ1-2; possibly TRBD1 for D (6 bases). CDR1 and CDR2 from the germline V gene are MRHNA and SNTAGT. V lost 3 bases and J lost 3, with 17 bases in between. The CDR3 runs 16 residues. For the CDR3, the DNA is TGTGCCAGCAGTGAGAGGGGGGGGCTCACCCACTATGGCTACACCTTC. Amino acid sequence: CASSERGGLTHYGYTF.

In its sample, this clone was seen a few times. The rearrangement joins TRBV15 to TRBJ1-2; D not certain. The germline gives CDR1 LNHNV, CDR2 YYDKDF (reference sequence). This CDR3 has 16 amino acids. The V and J ends lost 0 bases and 2 bases respectively, with 13 bases between them. DNA of the CDR3: TGTGCCACCAGCAGAGATTGGCAGGAATTAAACTATGGCTACACCTTC. This encodes CATSRDWQELNYGYTF.

Details on this clone: Its ends do not fully match the called genes, so a read error is possible. The chain is built from TRBV7-7 and TRBJ2-7, with a possible D match to TRBD2 (6 bases). The germline V gene encodes CDR1 SSHAT and CDR2 FNYEAQ (reference sequence). This CDR3 is built from 14 residues. In DNA form, the CDR3 reads TGTGCTAGCAGCTTAGTCGGGAGCTCCTACGAGCAGTACTTC. It codes for CASSLVGSSYEQYF.

This clone was observed a handful of times. V and J are TRBV7-2 and TRBJ2-1, with 8 bases lining up with TRBD2. Trimming cost V 4 bases and J 3 bases; bases outside gene matches: 5. Germline CDR1 reads SGHTA; CDR2 reads FQGNSA. The CDR3 covers 15 residues. CDR3 in DNA: TGTGCCAGCAGCTCGGGAGCGGGGGTCTACAATGAGCAGTTCTTC. Encoded protein: CASSSGAGVYNEQFF.

The chain links TRBV6-5 to TRBJ1-4, with TRBD1 identical over 9 bases. CDR1 and CDR2 from the germline V gene are MNHEY and SVGAGI. CDR3 length equals 14 residues. The junction had 4 bases not matched to a gene; V was cut back by 5 bases and J by 6 bases. The CDR3 sequence is CASSRDREDEKLFF. CDR3 DNA: TGTGCCAGCAGTCGGGACAGGGAAGATGAAAAACTGTTTTTT.

This clone was seen a single time. V gene TRBV4-1 combines with J gene TRBJ2-5; 7 bases match TRBD2. Germline assignment: CDR1 MGHRA and CDR2 YSYEKL. The J segment lost 1 base and the V segment lost 3 bases, leaving 11 bases of the junction unmatched. This CDR3 contains 17 residues. CDR3 bases: TGCGCCAGCAGCCAGGCTGCGCTAGCGGCAGGCCAAGAGACCCAGTACTTC. This encodes CASSQAALAAGQETQYF.

This sequence joins TRBV6-2 or TRBV6-3 and TRBJ2-1, with D uncertain. The germline V gene has CDR1 MNHEY and CDR2 SVGEGT. The CDR3 extends over 11 amino acids. V was shortened by 2 bases and J by 7 bases, with 3 bases between the two germline ends. The CDR3 spells CASSYPNEQFF. The CDR3 DNA reads as TGTGCCAGCAGTTACCCTAATGAGCAGTTCTTC.

The V and J genes are TRBV4-1 and TRBJ1-5; TRBD1 is a possible D gene (5 bases). V was pared by 5 bases and J by 7 bases, with 18 bases between. CDR1 is MGHRA, CDR2 YSYEKL, per germline. This CDR3 contains 15 residues. DNA of the CDR3: TGCGCCAGCAGCAAGAGGGGAGGGGATGAACAGCCCCAGCATTTT. This translates into CASSKRGGDEQPQHF.

V is TRBV19 and J is TRBJ2-1; the match to TRBD2 covers 9 bases. The CDR3 totals 14 residues. Losses at the gene ends were 3 bases for V and 5 bases for J; bases not matched to a gene: 2. In germline, CDR1 is LNHDA, CDR2 SQIVND (reference sequence). The CDR3 nucleotides are TGTGCCAGTAGTATTTTAGCGGGGGACAATGAGCAGTTCTTC. Residues: CASSILAGDNEQFF.

This clone occurred a few times. This chain links TRBV9 with TRBJ1-5; D is unclear. V was pared by 0 bases and J by 4 bases, with 8 bases between. CDR3 size: 14 residues. The germline V gene has CDR1 SGDLS and CDR2 YYNGEE. CDR3 DNA sequence: TGTGCCAGCAGCGTAGCCCCTAGTAATCAGCCCCAGCATTTT. It is translated as CASSVAPSNQPQHF.

This chain connects TRBV7-6 to TRBJ1-4; D not certain. This CDR3 is 15 amino acids long. Germline lookup yields CDR1 SGHVS and CDR2 FNYEAQ. V lost 1 base and J lost 7, with 13 bases in between. The CDR3 is CASSLGPAVGEKLFF. CDR3 DNA: TGTGCCAGCAGCTTAGGCCCGGCGGTGGGTGAAAAACTGTTTTTT.